Following are 22 T cell receptor beta chains from one sample sequenced in a study of response to subunit inactivated influenza vaccine. TCRdb reprocessed the RT-PCR reads with MiXCR, giving one entry per CDR3 protein. The data contain 500,000 to 600,000 distinct CDR3 sequences, 15% to 20% of them seen just once; the ten biggest clones take up roughly 3%. This material consisted of CD4+ T cells sorted from PBMCs, taken 23 to 25 months after vaccination. Receptor source: a man between 50 and 70 years old who received an inactivated influenza vaccine.

The rearrangement links TRBV6-1 to TRBJ2-7; possible D gene TRBD1, 6 bases. Looked up from germline, CDR1 is MNHNS and CDR2 is SASEGT. The V end lost 5 bases, the J end lost 2 bases, and 13 bases lay between the germline ends. The CDR3 covers 14 residues. CDR3 coding DNA: TGTGCCAGCAGTCTTCAGACAGGACCCTACGAGCAGTACTTC. Its translation is CASSLQTGPYEQYF.

The chain combines TRBV12-3 or TRBV12-4 with TRBJ1-5; 7 nucleotides agree with TRBD1. Trimming took 2 bases from V and 5 from J; bases not matched to a gene: 9. The CDR3 consists of 16 residues. The CDR3 DNA is TGTGCCAGCAGTTTAAAGGGACAGTTATTCGATCAGCCCCAGCATTTT. As protein: CASSLKGQLFDQPQHF.

This chain links TRBV6-2 or TRBV6-3 with TRBJ2-2; TRBD1 is a possible D gene (6 bases). Germline V gene sequence: CDR1 MNHEY, CDR2 SVGEGT. This CDR3 has 17 residues. The ends were cut back, 4 bases at V and 3 bases at J, with 18 bases in the middle. In DNA, the CDR3 is TGTGCCAGCAGTTTACGACCGGGACACCCGGACACCGGGGAGCTGTTTTTT. Its translation: CASSLRPGHPDTGELFF.

This clonotype occurred a few times. The rearrangement links TRBV20-1 to TRBJ1-5; no clear D gene. This CDR3 region has 13 residues. Trimming cost V 2 bases and J 3 bases, with 8 bases left between them. Per the germline V gene, CDR1 is DFQATT and CDR2 is SNEGSKA (reference sequence). CDR3 sequence: CSARMDYNQPQHF. The CDR3 DNA reads TGCAGTGCTAGAATGGATTACAATCAGCCCCAGCATTTT.

As concerns this clonotype: Germline is not matched at one junction end, which may reflect a read error. The chain recombines TRBV18 with TRBJ2-5; D is uncertain. Germline V CDR1 and CDR2: KGHSH, LQKENI. This CDR3 comprises 13 residues. This CDR3 reads CASSPQQQDTQYF. The DNA for the CDR3 is TGTGCCAGCTCACCACAGCAACAAGACACCCAGTACTTC.

About this clonotype: Mismatch with germline at one junction end may stem from a read error. V gene TRBV20-1 combines with J gene TRBJ2-1; 7 nucleotides align to TRBD1. There are 15 residues in the CDR3. Germline values: CDR1 DFQATT, CDR2 SNEGSKA (reference sequence). The CDR3 bases are TGCAGTGCTCCCCCTAGAGGGGGCACCTACAATAAGCAGTTCTTC. It is translated as CSAPPRGGTYNKQFF.

This clonotype was counted between two and nine times. The V gene is TRBV27, the J gene TRBJ2-1, with D unclear. Looked up from germline, CDR1 is MNHEY and CDR2 is SMNVEV (reference sequence). Trimming stripped 2 bases from V and 9 bases from J, with 14 bases between. The CDR3 is 14 amino acids. The CDR3 loop is CASSLPTRPTEQFF. Written as DNA, the CDR3 is TGTGCCAGCAGTTTACCTACCAGGCCCACTGAGCAGTTCTTC.

This clonotype was recorded many times. The CDR3 DNA reads TGCGCCAGCAGCTTGTCCCGACCCGAGAAGACCCAGTACTTC. Encoded protein: CASSLSRPEKTQYF. The chain recombines TRBV5-1 with TRBJ2-5; no reliable D call. The CDR3 contains 14 residues. The V gene's germline CDR1 is SGHRS and CDR2 YFSETQ. Trimming stripped 1 base from V and 6 bases from J, with 13 bases between.

Remarks on this clonotype: Since a much larger clone is just one base distant, this may be a read error. The CDR3 carries no conserved terminal phenylalanine or tryptophan, so it likely arises from a read error. This chain's CDR3 is CASSLGGLATNEQFY. In DNA, the CDR3 is TGTGCCAGCAGCTTAGGGGGACTAGCTACCAATGAGCAGTTCTAC. The rearrangement links TRBV11-3 to TRBJ2-1, with 9 bases identical to TRBD2. Per germline, CDR1 SGHNT and CDR2 YENEEA. The CDR3 is made up of 15 amino acids. V shed 1 base, J shed 6 bases, and the junction held 4 bases outside the gene matches.

The table lists this clonotype with many counts. This chain links TRBV7-2 with TRBJ1-1; maybe TRBD1 (5 bases). Trimming removed 6 bases from V and 0 bases from J, with 8 bases in between. The CDR3 length is 13 residues. Germline loops: CDR1 SGHTA, CDR2 FQGNSA. The CDR3 DNA reads TGTGCCAGCAGGGAGGGGTTGAACACTGAAGCTTTCTTT. It translates to CASREGLNTEAFF.

This clonotype was recorded a few times. The V gene is TRBV3-1, the J gene TRBJ2-3, with 8 bases aligning to TRBD2. Trimming removed 4 bases from V and 4 bases from J; junction bases left unmatched: 16. Germline CDR1 reads LGHDT; CDR2 reads YNNKEL (reference sequence). The CDR3 consists of 18 residues. CDR3 residues: CASSPRFPSGPNPDTQYF. CDR3 sequence (DNA): TGTGCCAGCAGCCCTCGTTTTCCTAGCGGGCCTAATCCAGATACGCAGTATTTT.

This sequence joins TRBV25-1 and TRBJ1-1; D is unresolved. This CDR3 contains 11 residues. V lost 1 base and J lost 9, with 6 bases in between. In germline, CDR1 is MGHDK, CDR2 SYGVNS. The CDR3 spells CASSESTKAFF. The CDR3 nucleotides read TGTGCCAGCAGTGAATCTACTAAAGCTTTCTTT.

The genes are TRBV11-1 and TRBJ1-1; 11 nucleotides match TRBD1. There are 16 residues in the CDR3. Germline values: CDR1 SGHAT, CDR2 FQDESV (reference sequence). V lost 5 bases to trimming and J lost 3 bases; unmatched junction nucleotides: 8. Here the CDR3 DNA reads TGTGCCAGCAGCCCCCGGACAGGGGGCTATTACACTGAAGCTTTCTTT. Translating gives CASSPRTGGYYTEAFF.

There are many counts of this clonotype. The rearrangement joins TRBV20-1 to TRBJ2-5, with TRBD1 as a possible D gene (7 bases). The CDR3 totals 12 residues. The V end lost 3 bases, the J end lost 4 bases, and 9 bases lay between the germline ends. Germline-derived CDR1 and CDR2 are DFQATT and SNEGSKA (reference sequence). The CDR3 DNA reads TGCAGTGCTAGTCAGGGGGGAGAGACCCAGTACTTC. It specifies CSASQGGETQYF.

The chain joins TRBV21-1 to TRBJ2-5; no check of the table's D call, TRBD1, against the DNA was made. TRBV21-1 is tagged as a pseudogene. The CDR3 extends over 9 amino acids. The CDR3 protein is CEGGRPQYF. CDR3 nucleotides: TGTGAGGGGGGGAGGCCCCAGTACTTC.

This clonotype was seen at least ten times. The chain joins TRBV20-1 to TRBJ2-2; D might be TRBD1 (6 bases). The germline gives CDR1 DFQATT, CDR2 SNEGSKA (reference sequence). Trimming pared 7 bases from V and 3 bases from J, leaving 18 bases between. The length of the CDR3 is 15 residues. The CDR3 DNA reads TGCAGTGTGAAGCACCAGGGGATAGACACCGGGGAGCTGTTTTTT. Protein product: CSVKHQGIDTGELFF.

The rearrangement joins TRBV15 to TRBJ2-2, with 11 nucleotides matching TRBD2. From germline, CDR1 is LNHNV and CDR2 YYDKDF (reference sequence). V shed 1 base and J 5 bases; nucleotides not matched to a gene: 6. CDR3 length equals 17 residues. The CDR3 sequence: CATSRGTGTSGTGELFF. CDR3 nucleotides: TGTGCCACCAGCAGAGGAACCGGGACTAGCGGTACCGGGGAGCTGTTTTTT.

This clonotype was observed a handful of times. The chain joins TRBV4-3 to TRBJ1-4; 7 bases are a match to TRBD1. This CDR3 region has 15 residues. Germline V gives CDR1 LGHNA, CDR2 YSLEER. The V segment lost 4 bases and the J segment 8 bases; nucleotides outside the gene matches: 10. The CDR3 nucleotides are TGCGCCAGCAGCCTCAGACAGGGAACAGGGGAAAAACTGTTTTTT. Translating gives CASSLRQGTGEKLFF.

This clonotype was seen more than once but under ten times. CDR3 loop: CASSQVVDEQYF. CDR3 in DNA: TGTGCCAGCAGCCAAGTGGTGGACGAGCAGTACTTC. J is TRBJ2-7 and V is TRBV3-1; D gene unclear. From germline, CDR1 is LGHDT and CDR2 YNNKEL (reference sequence). V was trimmed by 1 base and J by 5 bases, leaving 6 bases between them. This CDR3 has 12 residues.

The V call is TRBV14, the J call TRBJ2-6; no definite D call. CDR1 is SGHDN, CDR2 FVKESK, per germline. The CDR3 contains 17 residues. Deletions cut 4 bases from V and 2 bases from J, with 15 bases between. Here the CDR3 DNA reads TGTGCCAGCAGCCCAGACCGTGGGCGAGCTGGGGCCAACGTCCTGACTTTC. It translates to CASSPDRGRAGANVLTF.

The chain couples TRBV3-1 to TRBJ2-1; 9 nucleotides align to TRBD2. The trim removed 5 bases at V and 8 bases at J, leaving 13 bases unmatched. The CDR3 consists of 16 residues. Per germline, CDR1 LGHDT and CDR2 YNNKEL (reference sequence). CDR3 residues: CASSDILAGEGYEQFF. Here the CDR3 DNA reads TGTGCCAGCAGCGATATTTTAGCGGGAGAGGGATATGAGCAGTTCTTC.

This clonotype was detected a few times. The chain uses TRBV7-2 and TRBJ1-2; no firm D call. CDR1 is SGHTA and CDR2 is FQGNSA in the germline V gene. Trimming removed 1 base at V and 4 bases at J, with 10 bases between. The CDR3 loop spans 14 amino acids. The CDR3 DNA sequence: TGTGCCAGCAGCTTAGTGTCAGAGAGCTATGGCTACACCTTC. This encodes CASSLVSESYGYTF.